This T cell receptor (beta chain) was captured in a study of tumor-infiltrating T cells and Merkel cell polyomavirus (dated by TCRdb to 2016 to 2017). Context from the whole study: In Merkel cell carcinoma patients, the study investigated CD8+ T cells specific for the Merkel cell polyomavirus KLL epitope. In the whole study, one tumor sample was a frozen nodal tumor digest, and another tumor sample was a flash-frozen core biopsy of a metastasis. Patient treatments varied, were not standardized, and included chemotherapy, radiation and immunotherapies. Patients came in at different disease stages and had a median follow-up of 2.7 years, ranging from roughly 1.1 to 6.0 years. TRB sequencing was performed on KLL-tetramer-sorted cells from blood or tumor-infiltrating lymphocytes in fewer than 15 samples, as well as on some 12 matched whole-tumor samples. Most whole-tumor samples were roughly 24-micron curls cut from formalin-fixed, paraffin-embedded tissue blocks. The paper's findings and limits, for the study overall: A higher fraction of KLL-specific T cells within tumors (about 1.9-18% versus roughly 0-0.14%) was associated with significantly better MCC-specific survival. KLL-specific TRB repertoires were diverse and mostly private, with just one public clonotype, shared by two patients, among almost 400 unique sequences. A significant MCC-specific survival advantage (P = 0.0051) was associated with tumors having more unique KLL-specific clonotypes (roughly 5-108 vs 0-3). One limitation of the study is the small sample size (n ≈ twelve patients). The study examined just one viral epitope, so T cells targeting other Merkel cell polyomavirus epitopes were not captured.

Taken from the germline V gene (reference sequence), the CDR1 and CDR2 loops are MNHNY and SVGAGI. The CDR3 measures 14 amino acids from cysteine to phenylalanine. Only the CDR3 region is kept as DNA, spanning 42 bases read in frame from base 1. Trimmed from V: 6 bases; trimmed from J: 3 bases; junction bases lacking a gene match: 6. Robust positive staining for Merkel cell polyomavirus Large T antigen was observed by immunohistochemistry in the tumors of all patients. The study included approximately twelve Merkel cell carcinoma patients who had robust KLL-tetramer+ populations, above 0.04% of CD8+ T cells, in blood and/or cultured TIL. Every patient was Caucasian, and patient ages ranged from about 50 to 80 years, with a median of around 64 years. Lymph node tumors were analyzed for patients with unknown primaries presenting with nodal disease, or where primary tissue was insufficient. Library preparation employed the immunoSEQ multiplex PCR assay. Adaptive Biotechnologies (Seattle, WA) carried out genomic DNA extraction, TRB sequencing and normalization. Under the source paper's analysis protocol: To compute clonality, the Shannon entropy of productive TRB sequences was normalized by log2 of unique productive sequences and then subtracted from one. KLL-specific clonotypes in tumors were identified by matching TCRbeta CDR3 amino acid sequences to those from the tetramer-sorted sample of each patient. Drawn from immuneACCESS, this table holds only the in-frame rearrangements with V and J called that TCRdb kept. Clones are partly lost; checked studies trace under half to an unresolved V gene and leave the rest unexplained. V and J calls and clone size follow that table, whereas D and trimming were derived from the DNA. This sample lists about 25,000 clones; roughly nine tenths were detected once. The ten top clones hold roughly 2.7% of the sample.

With respect to this clone: It has no known antigen specificity. Base qualities are not provided; no much larger clone lies one nucleotide away.

The chain uses TRBV6-6 and TRBJ1-2; the junction holds 8 bases that match TRBD1. This clonotype was obtained from a man aged 45 to 65 with Merkel cell carcinoma. Sequenced input: lymph node tissue. The sequence in DNA is TGTGCCAGCAGGCAACAGGGGGGGTACTATGGCTACACCTTC. Its protein is CASRQQGGYYGYTF.